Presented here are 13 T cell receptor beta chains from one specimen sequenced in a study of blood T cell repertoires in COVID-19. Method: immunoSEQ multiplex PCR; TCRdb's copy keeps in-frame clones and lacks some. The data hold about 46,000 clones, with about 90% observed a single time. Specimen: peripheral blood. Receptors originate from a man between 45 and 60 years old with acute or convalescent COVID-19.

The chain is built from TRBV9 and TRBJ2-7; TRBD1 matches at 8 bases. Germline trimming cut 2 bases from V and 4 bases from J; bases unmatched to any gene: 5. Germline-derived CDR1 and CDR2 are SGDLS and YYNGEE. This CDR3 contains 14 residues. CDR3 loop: CASSVGTGIYEQYF. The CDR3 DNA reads TGTGCCAGCAGCGTTGGGACAGGAATATACGAGCAGTACTTC.

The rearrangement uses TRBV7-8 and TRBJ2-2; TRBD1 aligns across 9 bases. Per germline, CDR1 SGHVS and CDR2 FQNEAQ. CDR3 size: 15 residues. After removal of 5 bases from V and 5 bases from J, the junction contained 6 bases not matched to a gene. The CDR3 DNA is TGTGCCAGCAGCCGGACAGGGGCCGGGACCGGGGAGCTGTTTTTT. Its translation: CASSRTGAGTGELFF.

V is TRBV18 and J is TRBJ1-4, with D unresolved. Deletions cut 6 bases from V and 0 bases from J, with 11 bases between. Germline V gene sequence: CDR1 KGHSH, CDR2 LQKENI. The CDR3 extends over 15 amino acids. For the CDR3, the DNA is TGTGCCAGCTCGCAAACAGTGACAACTAATGAAAAACTGTTTTTT. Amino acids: CASSQTVTTNEKLFF.

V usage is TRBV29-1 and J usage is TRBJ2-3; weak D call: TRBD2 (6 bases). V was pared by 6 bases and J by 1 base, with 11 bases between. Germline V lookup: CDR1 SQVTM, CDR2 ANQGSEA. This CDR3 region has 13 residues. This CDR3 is CSVATGGTDTQYF. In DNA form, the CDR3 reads TGCAGCGTGGCGACGGGGGGCACAGATACGCAGTATTTT.

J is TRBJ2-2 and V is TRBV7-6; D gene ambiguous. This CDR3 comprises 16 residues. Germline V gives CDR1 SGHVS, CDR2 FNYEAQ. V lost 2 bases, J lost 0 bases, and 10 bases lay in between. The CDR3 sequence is CASSLNGGANTGELFF. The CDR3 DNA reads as TGTGCCAGCAGCTTAAATGGCGGCGCGAACACCGGGGAGCTGTTTTTT.

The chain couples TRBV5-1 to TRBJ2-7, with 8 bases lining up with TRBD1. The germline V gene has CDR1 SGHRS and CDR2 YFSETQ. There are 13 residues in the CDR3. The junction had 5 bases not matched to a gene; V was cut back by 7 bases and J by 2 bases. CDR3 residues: CASSRTGTYEQYF. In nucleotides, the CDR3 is TGCGCCAGCTCCAGGACAGGGACCTACGAGCAGTACTTC.

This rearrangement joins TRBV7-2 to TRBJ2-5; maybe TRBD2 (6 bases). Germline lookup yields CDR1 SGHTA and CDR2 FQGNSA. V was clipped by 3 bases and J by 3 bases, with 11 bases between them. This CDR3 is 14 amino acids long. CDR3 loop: CASSFQPGEETQYF. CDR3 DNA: TGTGCCAGCAGCTTCCAACCGGGAGAAGAGACCCAGTACTTC.

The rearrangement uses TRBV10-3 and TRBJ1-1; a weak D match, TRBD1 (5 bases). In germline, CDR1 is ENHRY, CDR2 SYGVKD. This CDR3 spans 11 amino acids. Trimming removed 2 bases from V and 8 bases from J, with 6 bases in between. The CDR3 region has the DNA TGTGCCATCAGTGAGCAGGGAGAAGCTTTCTTT. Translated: CAISEQGEAFF.

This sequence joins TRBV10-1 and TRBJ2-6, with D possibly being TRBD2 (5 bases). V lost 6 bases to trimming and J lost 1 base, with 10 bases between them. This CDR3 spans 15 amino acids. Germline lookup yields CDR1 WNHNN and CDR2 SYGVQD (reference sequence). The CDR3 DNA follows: TGCGCCAGCAGCCCGACGGGATCTGGGGCCAACGTCCTGACTTTC. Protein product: CASSPTGSGANVLTF.

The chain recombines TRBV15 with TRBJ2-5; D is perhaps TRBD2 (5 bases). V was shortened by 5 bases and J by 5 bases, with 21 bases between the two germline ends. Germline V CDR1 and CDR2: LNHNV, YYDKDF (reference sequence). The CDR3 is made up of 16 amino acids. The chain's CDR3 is CATSEPPLGSGETQYF. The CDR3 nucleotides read TGTGCCACCAGCGAGCCCCCCCTTGGGTCGGGGGAGACCCAGTACTTC.

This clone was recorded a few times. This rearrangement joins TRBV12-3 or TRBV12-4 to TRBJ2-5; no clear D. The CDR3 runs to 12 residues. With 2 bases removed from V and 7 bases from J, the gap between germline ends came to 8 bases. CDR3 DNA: TGTGCCAGCAGTTTATCGTCGGTGACCCAGTACTTC. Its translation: CASSLSSVTQYF.

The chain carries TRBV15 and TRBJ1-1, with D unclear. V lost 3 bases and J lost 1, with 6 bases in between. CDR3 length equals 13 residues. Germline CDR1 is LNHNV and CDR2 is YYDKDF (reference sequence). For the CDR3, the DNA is TGTGCCACCAGCAGGGGAGGGAACACTGAAGCTTTCTTT. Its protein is CATSRGGNTEAFF.

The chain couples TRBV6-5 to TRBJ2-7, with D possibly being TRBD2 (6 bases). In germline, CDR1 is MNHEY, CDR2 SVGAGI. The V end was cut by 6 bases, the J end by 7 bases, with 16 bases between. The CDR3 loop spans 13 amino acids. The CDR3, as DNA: TGTGCCAGCAGCTCAACTCTGGGGGGTGAGCAGTACTTC. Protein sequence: CASSSTLGGEQYF.